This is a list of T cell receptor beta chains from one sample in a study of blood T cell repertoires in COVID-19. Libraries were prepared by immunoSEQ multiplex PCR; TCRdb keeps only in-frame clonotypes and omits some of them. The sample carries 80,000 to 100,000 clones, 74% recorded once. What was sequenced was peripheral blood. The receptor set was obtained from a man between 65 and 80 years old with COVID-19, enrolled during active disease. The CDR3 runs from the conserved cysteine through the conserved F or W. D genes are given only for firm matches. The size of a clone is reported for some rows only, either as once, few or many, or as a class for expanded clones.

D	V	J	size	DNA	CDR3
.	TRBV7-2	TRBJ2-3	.	TGTGCCAGCAGCTCCACAACAGGGCGCGATACGCAGTATTTT	CASSSTTGRDTQYF
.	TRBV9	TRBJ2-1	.	TGTGCCAGCAGCGTAGGAGGGAGTGGTAACAATGAGCAGTTCTTC	CASSVGGSGNNEQFF
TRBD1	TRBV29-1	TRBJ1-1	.	TGCAGCGGAGCAGGGGGAAGGAACACTGAAGCTTTCTTT	CSGAGGRNTEAFF
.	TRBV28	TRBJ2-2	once	TGTGCCAGCAACCTAGCAAAGGCCGGGGAGCTGTTTTTT	CASNLAKAGELFF
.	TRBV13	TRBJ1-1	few	TGTGCCAGCAGCTTCCGTACAGGGCCCCTGGGGACTGAAGCTTTCTTT	CASSFRTGPLGTEAFF
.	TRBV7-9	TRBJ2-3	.	TGTGCCAGCAGCTTAACAGGACGCACAGATACGCAGTATTTT	CASSLTGRTDTQYF
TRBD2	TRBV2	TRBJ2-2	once	TGTGCCAGCAGTGGGCTAGCGGGGACCGGGGAGCTGTTTTTT	CASSGLAGTGELFF
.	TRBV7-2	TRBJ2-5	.	TGTGCCAGCAGCCCCCAGCGAGGGGGGGGAGAGACCCAGTACTTC	CASSPQRGGGETQYF
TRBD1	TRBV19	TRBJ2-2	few	TGTGCCAGTCAGACAGGGGTCACCGGGGAGCTGTTTTTT	CASQTGVTGELFF
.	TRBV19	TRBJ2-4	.	TGTGCCAGTAGTATTACCGGGGGAAACATTCAGTACTTC	CASSITGGNIQYF
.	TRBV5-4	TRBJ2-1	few	TGTGCCAGCAGCTTCAGAGTCAGCGATGAGCAGTTCTTC	CASSFRVSDEQFF
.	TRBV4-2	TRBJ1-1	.	TGTGCCAGCAGCCAAGTCACGGGGACTGAAGCTTTCTTT	CASSQVTGTEAFF
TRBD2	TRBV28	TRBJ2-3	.	TGTGCCAGCATGGGGTCTAGCGGGAGGATTGATACGCAGTATTTT	CASMGSSGRIDTQYF
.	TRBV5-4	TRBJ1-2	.	TGTGCCAGCAGCTTGGCCGCAGGGGCTCACGGCTACACCTTC	CASSLAAGAHGYTF
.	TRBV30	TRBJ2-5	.	TGTGCCTGGAGTGGGGCAGTACAAGAGACCCAGTACTTC	CAWSGAVQETQYF
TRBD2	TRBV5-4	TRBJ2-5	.	TGTGCCAGCAGCTTGCCTAGCGGGAGTAGGGAGACCCAGTACTTC	CASSLPSGSRETQYF
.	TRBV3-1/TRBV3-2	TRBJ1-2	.	TGTGCCAGCAGCCAAGGGACTTCTGGCGGCTACACCTTC	CASSQGTSGGYTF
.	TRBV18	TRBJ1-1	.	TGTGCCAGCTCACCCACAATCGACACTGAAGCTTTCTTT	CASSPTIDTEAFF
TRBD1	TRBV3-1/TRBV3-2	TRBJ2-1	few	TGTGCCAGCAGCCCGGGGACAGGGGGCCCTTACAATGAGCAGTTCTTC	CASSPGTGGPYNEQFF
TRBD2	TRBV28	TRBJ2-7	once	TGTGCCAGCAGTTACGGCGGGAGACCCTACGAGCAGTACTTC	CASSYGGRPYEQYF